These 21 T cell receptor beta chains were all obtained from the same sample, sequenced in a study of blood T cell repertoires in COVID-19. Assay: immunoSEQ multiplex PCR; the TCRdb copy retains only in-frame clones and omits some. This table holds about 210,000 clones, more than 75% found once. Input material: peripheral blood. These receptors were taken from a human donor in a cohort sampled during active COVID-19.

The rearrangement uses TRBV28 and TRBJ2-7; TRBD2 might be the D (6 bases). The CDR3 covers 15 residues. Looked up from germline, CDR1 is MDHEN and CDR2 is SYDVKM. Trimming took off 7 bases at V and 6 bases at J, with 22 bases between the two ends. The CDR3 sequence: CASTPLWGERGEQYF. CDR3 bases: TGTGCCAGCACCCCCCTATGGGGGGAAAGAGGCGAGCAGTACTTC.

V is TRBV12-3 or TRBV12-4 and J is TRBJ1-2; D might be TRBD1 (5 bases). Between the trimmed V and J ends, which lost 3 bases and 8 bases, there was a span of 13 bases. The CDR3 consists of 13 residues. The CDR3 nucleotides are TGTGCCAGCAGTTTCACAGGCCAGGAAGGCTACACCTTC. Amino acids: CASSFTGQEGYTF.

The chain uses TRBV28 and TRBJ2-4; TRBD2 might be the D (7 bases). The V gene's germline CDR1 is MDHEN and CDR2 SYDVKM. This CDR3 is built from 14 residues. Trimming removed 2 bases from V and 7 bases from J, with 12 bases in between. CDR3 in DNA: TGTGCCAGCAGTTTAGACGGGGGGCCTAACATTCAGTACTTC. Translated: CASSLDGGPNIQYF.

The chain joins TRBV28 to TRBJ1-4; a possible D gene is TRBD1 (6 bases). This CDR3 spans 15 amino acids. V lost 2 bases and J lost 6, with 13 bases in between. Per the germline V gene, CDR1 is MDHEN and CDR2 is SYDVKM. The CDR3 reads CASSLGGGGYEKLFF. CDR3 nucleotide sequence: TGTGCCAGCAGTTTAGGGGGGGGCGGCTATGAAAAACTGTTTTTT.

This rearrangement joins TRBV7-2 to TRBJ2-1, with TRBD2 matching over 10 bases. V lost 1 base to trimming and J lost 10 bases; unmatched junction nucleotides: 4. CDR1 and CDR2 from the germline V gene are SGHTA and FQGNSA. There are 14 residues in the CDR3. DNA for the CDR3: TGTGCCAGCAGCTTAGAACTAGCGGGGCTAGAGCAGTTCTTC. Translation: CASSLELAGLEQFF.

This clone was observed a few times. The chain combines TRBV6-5 with TRBJ1-4; 9 bases line up with TRBD1. From germline, CDR1 is MNHEY and CDR2 SVGAGI. This CDR3 has 14 amino acids. V was clipped by 6 bases and J by 7 bases; unmatched bases: 6. The CDR3 nucleotides read TGTGCCAGCAGGCGGACAGGGGATAGTGAAAAACTGTTTTTT. This gives the protein CASRRTGDSEKLFF.

The chain uses TRBV28 and TRBJ1-2; 9 nucleotides line up with TRBD1. Germline CDR1 is MDHEN and CDR2 is SYDVKM. J gave up 4 bases and V 6 bases, and 9 bases lay outside the gene matches. The CDR3 is 15 amino acids. The chain's CDR3 is CASSGDRARIYGYTF. The CDR3 DNA follows: TGTGCCAGCAGCGGGGACAGGGCGAGGATCTATGGCTACACCTTC.

V and J are TRBV7-6 and TRBJ2-1; perhaps TRBD2 as D (5 bases). The CDR3 length is 13 residues. Germline CDR1 is SGHVS and CDR2 is FNYEAQ. Trimming pared 5 bases from V and 8 bases from J, leaving 13 bases between. The CDR3 coding sequence is TGTGCCAGCAGCCCCCGAGGGCAGGATGAGCAGTTCTTC. Its protein product is CASSPRGQDEQFF.

This clone was seen only once. The gene calls are TRBV19 and TRBJ2-5; no reliable D call. The V gene lost 0 bases and the J gene lost 5 bases, with 13 bases spanning the gap. This CDR3 has 15 amino acids. CDR1 is LNHDA and CDR2 is SQIVND in the germline V gene (reference sequence). The CDR3, as DNA: TGTGCCAGTAGTATAGATGTGGCTAGTCTTGAGACCCAGTACTTC. It specifies CASSIDVASLETQYF.

This rearrangement joins TRBV6-5 to TRBJ2-2; 10 bases line up with TRBD2. The CDR3 is 14 residues long. The germline CDR1 and CDR2 sequences are MNHEY and SVGAGI. The CDR3 loop is CTTKRGGLTGELFF. The DNA of the CDR3 is TGTACCACTAAGCGGGGGGGCCTCACCGGGGAGCTGTTTTTT.

V is TRBV19 and J is TRBJ1-1; a possible D gene is TRBD1 (6 bases). CDR3 length: 16 amino acids. V lost 7 bases to trimming and J lost 4 bases, with 22 bases between them. The V gene's germline CDR1 is LNHDA and CDR2 SQIVND (reference sequence). The CDR3 nucleotides read TGTGCCAGTAACAGGGAACGGGCGAGTGGAAGCACTGAAGCTTTCTTT. Amino acids: CASNRERASGSTEAFF.

The rearrangement uses TRBV29-1 and TRBJ2-5; D is perhaps TRBD2 (5 bases). Trimming removed 3 bases from V and 1 base from J, with 12 bases in between. Per germline, CDR1 SQVTM and CDR2 ANQGSEA. CDR3 length: 14 residues. For the CDR3, the DNA is TGCAGCGTTGAGAGGGTTCGGGCCCAAGAGACCCAGTACTTC. Amino acid sequence: CSVERVRAQETQYF.

Ten or more counts support this clone. The V gene is TRBV30, the J gene TRBJ1-3; D call uncertain. Trimming left V 5 bases short and J 0 bases short, with 17 bases between. The germline CDR1 and CDR2 sequences are GTSNPN and SVGIG (reference sequence). The CDR3 totals 16 residues. CDR3 coding DNA: TGTGCCTGGGGAGTTCCTTTAGTCTTCTCTGGAAACACCATATATTTT. Its protein product is CAWGVPLVFSGNTIYF.

The chain joins TRBV4-2 to TRBJ1-2, with D perhaps TRBD1 (6 bases). The CDR3 consists of 13 residues. Trimming removed 4 bases from V and 7 bases from J, with 13 bases in between. CDR1 is LGHNA and CDR2 is YNFKEQ in the germline V gene. CDR3 residues: CASSPLQGPGYTF. The CDR3 nucleotides read TGTGCCAGCAGCCCGCTACAGGGACCTGGCTACACCTTC.

The V and J genes are TRBV28 and TRBJ1-5; D uncertain. Trimming cost V 5 bases and J 4 bases, with 15 bases left between them. This CDR3 contains 15 residues. The V gene's germline CDR1 is MDHEN and CDR2 SYDVKM. CDR3: CASSPEEGWNQPQHF. CDR3 bases: TGTGCCAGCAGTCCCGAGGAAGGATGGAATCAGCCCCAGCATTTT.

J is TRBJ2-1 and V is TRBV6-1; 7 positions agree with TRBD2. The J segment lost 2 bases and the V segment lost 2 bases, leaving 15 bases of the junction unmatched. The CDR3 has 19 amino acids. Germline V lookup: CDR1 MNHNS, CDR2 SASEGT. Here the CDR3 DNA reads TGTGCCAGCAGTGAACGGATGCTAAGCGGGGAATCCACCTACAATGAGCAGTTCTTC. Protein sequence: CASSERMLSGESTYNEQFF.

The chain combines TRBV9 with TRBJ2-5; 7 bases match TRBD2. Trimming took 4 bases from V and 7 from J; bases not matched to a gene: 10. Germline CDR1 reads SGDLS; CDR2 reads YYNGEE. The CDR3 loop spans 14 amino acids. The CDR3 reads CASSPRGTGGTQYF. As DNA, the CDR3 is TGTGCCAGCAGCCCCCGAGGAACGGGAGGGACCCAGTACTTC.

The chain links TRBV5-5 to TRBJ1-3, with no clear D. The CDR3 runs to 15 residues. From germline, CDR1 is SGHKS and CDR2 YYEKEE (reference sequence). V was clipped by 2 bases and J by 0 bases, with 9 bases between them. The CDR3 nucleotides are TGTGCCAGCAGCTTTGGTGGGCTCTCTGGAAACACCATATATTTT. Translating it yields CASSFGGLSGNTIYF.

The chain combines TRBV7-3 with TRBJ2-1; possible D gene TRBD2, 5 bases. The V end was cut by 2 bases, the J end by 9 bases, with 14 bases between. This CDR3 comprises 14 residues. CDR1 is SGHTA, CDR2 FQGTGA, per germline. The CDR3 loop is CASSLLRGMGEQFF. The CDR3 coding sequence is TGTGCCAGCAGCTTATTACGGGGAATGGGTGAGCAGTTCTTC.

The chain couples TRBV6-5 to TRBJ1-1, with a tentative D call TRBD1 (5 bases). CDR1 and CDR2 (germline): MNHEY, SVGAGI. CDR3 length equals 14 residues. The germline V and J ends were trimmed by 6 bases and 3 bases, with 14 bases remaining between them. The CDR3 region has the DNA TGTGCCAGCAGCTCCGGACGGGGGGACACTGAAGCTTTCTTT. Its protein product is CASSSGRGDTEAFF.

V is TRBV9 and J is TRBJ1-1; 7 bases align to TRBD1. In germline, CDR1 is SGDLS, CDR2 YYNGEE. V gave up 1 base and J gave up 12 bases; unmatched junction bases: 9. This CDR3 contains 13 residues. CDR3 residues: CASSVRGQGEPFF. CDR3 DNA: TGTGCCAGCAGCGTACGGGGCCAGGGGGAGCCTTTCTTT.